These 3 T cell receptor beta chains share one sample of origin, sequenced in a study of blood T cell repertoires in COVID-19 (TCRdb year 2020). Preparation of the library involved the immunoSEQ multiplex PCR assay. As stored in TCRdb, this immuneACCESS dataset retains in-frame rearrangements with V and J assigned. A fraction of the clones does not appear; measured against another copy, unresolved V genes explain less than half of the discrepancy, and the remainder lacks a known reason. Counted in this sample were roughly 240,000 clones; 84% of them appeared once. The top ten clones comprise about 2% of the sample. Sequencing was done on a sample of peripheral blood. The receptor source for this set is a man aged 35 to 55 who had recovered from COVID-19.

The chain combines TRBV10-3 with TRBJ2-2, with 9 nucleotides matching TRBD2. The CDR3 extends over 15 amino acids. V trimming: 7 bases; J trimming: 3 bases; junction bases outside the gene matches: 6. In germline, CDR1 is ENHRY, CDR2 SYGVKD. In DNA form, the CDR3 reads TGTGCCATCATGAACCAGCGGGGGGACACCGGGGAGCTGTTTTTT. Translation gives CAIMNQRGDTGELFF.

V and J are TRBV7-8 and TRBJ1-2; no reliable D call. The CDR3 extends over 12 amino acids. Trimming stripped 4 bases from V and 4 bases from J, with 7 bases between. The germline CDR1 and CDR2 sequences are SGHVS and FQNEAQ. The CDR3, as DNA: TGTGCCAGCAGCTCCGGAGGCTATGGCTACACCTTC. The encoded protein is CASSSGGYGYTF. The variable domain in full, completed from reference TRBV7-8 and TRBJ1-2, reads GAGVSQSPRYKVAKRGQDVALRCDPISGHVSLFWYQQALGQGPEFLTYFQNEAQLDKSGLPSDRFFAERPEGSVSTLKIQRTQQEDSAVYLCASSSGGYGYTFGSGTRLTVV.

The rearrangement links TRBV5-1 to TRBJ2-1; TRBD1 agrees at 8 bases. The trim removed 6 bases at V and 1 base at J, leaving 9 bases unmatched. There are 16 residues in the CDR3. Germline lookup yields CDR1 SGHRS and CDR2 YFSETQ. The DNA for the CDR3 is TGCGCCAGCAATCTTTTGGGGACAGGTTCCTACAATGAGCAGTTCTTC. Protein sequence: CASNLLGTGSYNEQFF. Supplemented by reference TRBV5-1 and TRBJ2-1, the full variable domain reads KAGVTQTPRYLIKTRGQQVTLSCSPISGHRSVSWYQQTPGQGLQFLFEYFSETQRNKGNFPGRFSGRQFSNSRSEMNVSTLELGDSALYLCASNLLGTGSYNEQFFGPGTRLTVL.